This T cell receptor beta chain was found in a study of identical twins. With regard to this clonotype: Its antigen is as yet unknown.

Template switching created a universal primer site, and the cDNA included unique molecular identifiers. Each CDR3 protein is one row after TCRdb ran MiXCR on the 5' RACE reads. The data contain some 710,000 distinct CDR3 sequences, around 5.7% of them singletons. Study-level results: Fewer insertions were carried by abundant cord blood beta clonotypes, but none was seen in memory repertoires. Twin-shared out-of-frame alpha sequences were enriched for low generation probability. Researchers reported weaker excess twin sharing in beta out-of-frame sequences.

Sequences were obtained from naive T cells sorted from blood. The sequence was obtained from a man between 18 and 29 years old in good health.

CDR3 DNA: TGCAGTGGAAGCGGAGATCAAGAGACCCAGTACTTC. It is translated as CSGSGDQETQYF. The chain recombines TRBV20-1 with TRBJ2-5, with D tentatively TRBD2 (5 bases). Deletions cut 7 bases from V and 2 bases from J, with 11 bases between. The CDR3 consists of 12 residues. Germline values: CDR1 DFQATT, CDR2 SNEGSKA (reference sequence).